These 28 T cell receptor beta chains came from one sample sequenced in a study of blood T cell repertoires in COVID-19. Profiling relied on immunoSEQ multiplex PCR, and the TCRdb table lists in-frame clones only, not all of them. The profile shows 200,000 or so clones, around nine tenths of them singletons. The sample comprised peripheral blood. These receptors all come from a man aged 70 or older with active or convalescent COVID-19.

The rearrangement joins TRBV28 to TRBJ1-4; tentative D call: TRBD1 (5 bases). The ends were cut back, 6 bases at V and 3 bases at J, with 11 bases in the middle. The CDR3 sequence is 14 residues long. Germline CDR1 reads MDHEN; CDR2 reads SYDVKM. The CDR3 bases are TGTGCCAGCAGGGGTGGGGGGTCTAATGAAAAACTGTTTTTT. The encoded protein is CASRGGGSNEKLFF.

This sequence joins TRBV4-1 and TRBJ1-5, with a possible D match to TRBD1 (6 bases). The CDR3 length is 15 residues. Trimming pared 2 bases from V and 7 bases from J, leaving 15 bases between. Germline V CDR1 and CDR2: MGHRA, YSYEKL. The CDR3 region is CASSQTTGLGQPQHF. CDR3 DNA: TGCGCCAGCAGCCAAACGACAGGTCTTGGCCAGCCCCAGCATTTT.

The rearrangement links TRBV6-6 to TRBJ2-7, with 7 positions matching TRBD2. J was trimmed by 4 bases and V by 6 bases; bases with no gene match: 3. This CDR3 is 12 amino acids long. CDR1 and CDR2 from the germline V gene are MNHNY and SVGAGI (reference sequence). The CDR3 region is CASRSSGYEQYF. The CDR3 nucleotides are TGTGCCAGCAGATCTAGCGGATACGAGCAGTACTTC.

The CDR3 is CASSRSQLRGPEQFF. The CDR3 DNA reads as TGTGCCAGCTCTCGCAGCCAACTCAGGGGGCCTGAGCAGTTCTTC. The genes are TRBV18 and TRBJ2-1; 8 bases fit TRBD1. The J segment lost 9 bases and the V segment lost 6 bases, leaving 13 bases of the junction unmatched. The germline V gene has CDR1 KGHSH and CDR2 LQKENI. The CDR3 has 15 residues.

The chain uses TRBV9 and TRBJ1-5; D is ambiguous. The CDR3 is 12 residues long. The germline V gene has CDR1 SGDLS and CDR2 YYNGEE. With 0 bases removed from V and 5 bases from J, the gap between germline ends came to 3 bases. For the CDR3, the DNA is TGTGCCAGCAGCGTAGGAGATCAGCCCCAGCATTTT. Translation: CASSVGDQPQHF.

This clone was recorded only once. The chain couples TRBV28 to TRBJ2-3, with D perhaps matching TRBD2 (6 bases). The CDR3 totals 17 residues. V lost 6 bases to trimming and J lost 2 bases, with 21 bases between them. The germline V gene has CDR1 MDHEN and CDR2 SYDVKM. DNA of the CDR3: TGTGCCAGCAGCCCAAGCGAAGCGGGTTCAGACACAGATACGCAGTATTTT. It encodes CASSPSEAGSDTDTQYF.

This sequence joins TRBV24-1 and TRBJ1-2; D gene ambiguous. V lost 5 bases, J lost 1 base, and 7 bases lay in between. Germline CDR1 reads KGHDR; CDR2 reads SFDVKD. This CDR3 is 13 amino acids long. The DNA for the CDR3 is TGTGCCACCAGTGCGAGCTTTAACTATGGCTACACCTTC. Translation: CATSASFNYGYTF.

The chain employs TRBV19 and TRBJ1-6, with 8 bases that match TRBD1. CDR3 length: 15 amino acids. From germline, CDR1 is LNHDA and CDR2 SQIVND (reference sequence). V lost 3 bases and J lost 6; bases outside the gene matches: 4. The CDR3 sequence is CASSIGTGGNSPLHF. DNA for the CDR3: TGTGCCAGTAGTATCGGTACAGGGGGTAATTCACCCCTCCACTTT.

This sequence joins TRBV28 and TRBJ1-1, with a tentative D call TRBD1 (6 bases). The CDR3 totals 11 residues. The V gene lost 6 bases and the J gene lost 6 bases, with 8 bases spanning the gap. Germline V lookup: CDR1 MDHEN, CDR2 SYDVKM. This chain's CDR3 is CASRQGPEAFF. CDR3 bases: TGTGCCAGCAGACAGGGTCCTGAAGCTTTCTTT.

The chain links TRBV6-2 or TRBV6-3 to TRBJ1-5, with 7 bases fitting TRBD1. V was pared by 5 bases and J by 6 bases, with 7 bases of the junction left unmatched. CDR1 and CDR2 from the germline V gene are MNHEY and SVGEGT. The CDR3 runs to 14 residues. The CDR3 DNA reads TGTGCCAGCAGTAGTCAGGGGGAGATTCAGCCCCAGCATTTT. Translation gives CASSSQGEIQPQHF.

The chain links TRBV6-5 to TRBJ1-2; D might be TRBD1 (6 bases). The CDR3 sequence is 14 residues long. V gave up 6 bases and J gave up 7 bases, with 18 bases separating them. Looked up from germline, CDR1 is MNHEY and CDR2 is SVGAGI. CDR3 sequence reads: CASSLGGGSSGYTF. The CDR3 DNA reads TGTGCCAGCAGCCTAGGGGGGGGGTCGAGTGGCTACACCTTC.

The genes are TRBV28 and TRBJ2-2; D is undetermined. With 7 bases removed from V and 8 bases from J, the gap between germline ends came to 14 bases. The CDR3 covers 13 residues. CDR1 and CDR2 (germline): MDHEN, SYDVKM. The DNA for the CDR3 is TGTGCCAGCAATCTGAGTGGTGTTGGGGAGCTGTTTTTT. Translating it yields CASNLSGVGELFF.

The genes are TRBV10-3 and TRBJ2-5, with 11 nucleotides matching TRBD1. The CDR3 length is 13 residues. Germline V gene sequence: CDR1 ENHRY, CDR2 SYGVKD. V dropped 6 bases and J dropped 5; count of bases not matched to a gene: 2. The CDR3 coding sequence is TGTGCCATCAGGGGACAGGGGGGGGAGACCCAGTACTTC. It specifies CAIRGQGGETQYF.

The gene calls are TRBV5-4 and TRBJ2-5; 9 bases agree with TRBD2. V lost 1 base and J lost 5; bases outside the gene matches: 9. The CDR3 sequence is 16 residues long. Germline CDR1 and CDR2: SGHNT and YYREEE (reference sequence). As DNA, the CDR3 is TGTGCCAGCAGCTTGCTTGTTAGCGGGAGTGGGGAGACCCAGTACTTC. This encodes CASSLLVSGSGETQYF.

The chain has TRBV28 and TRBJ1-5; D is unresolved. The V end was cut by 5 bases, the J end by 2 bases, with 16 bases between. The CDR3 is 16 residues long. CDR1 MDHEN and CDR2 SYDVKM come from the germline V gene. The CDR3 DNA follows: TGTGCCAGCAGTCCCCCGGTAAGGCGGCGCAATCAGCCCCAGCATTTT. Translating it yields CASSPPVRRRNQPQHF.

The J gene is TRBJ2-5, the V gene TRBV2, with 7 positions matching TRBD1. Germline CDR1 is SNHLY and CDR2 is FYNNEI. The CDR3 is made up of 17 amino acids. Trimming cost V 2 bases and J 1 base; bases outside gene matches: 10. The DNA of the CDR3 is TGTGCCAGCAGTGAATCGCCGGGACAGACCTTCCAAGAGACCCAGTACTTC. Translated, it gives CASSESPGQTFQETQYF.

The rearrangement uses TRBV7-9 and TRBJ1-1; D is unresolved. This CDR3 is built from 14 residues. Germline values: CDR1 SEHNR, CDR2 FQNEAQ (reference sequence). V was cut by 5 bases and J by 10 bases, with 20 bases left in between. This chain's CDR3 is CASSPATGVKRAFF. The CDR3 DNA sequence: TGTGCCAGCAGCCCGGCCACCGGGGTTAAAAGAGCTTTCTTT.

The count of this clone is one. The V and J genes are TRBV11-3 and TRBJ1-3, with 12 bases fitting TRBD1. Germline V gene sequence: CDR1 SGHNT, CDR2 YENEEA. This CDR3 contains 19 residues. Trimming removed 5 bases from V and 3 bases from J; junction bases left unmatched: 14. The CDR3 loop reads CASSHRDRGLNDLGNTIYF. The CDR3 nucleotides are TGTGCCAGCAGCCATCGGGACAGGGGGCTTAATGACCTTGGAAACACCATATATTTT.

The rearrangement uses TRBV10-3 and TRBJ2-7, with TRBD1 identical over 7 bases. Germline CDR1 ENHRY, CDR2 SYGVKD. Trimming at V came to 7 bases and at J to 4 bases, leaving 7 bases not matched to a gene. The CDR3 is made up of 13 amino acids. CDR3 nucleotides: TGTGCCATCACAGGGACAGTCGGTTACGAGCAGTACTTC. Amino acid sequence: CAITGTVGYEQYF.

The chain couples TRBV19 to TRBJ1-6; 9 positions match TRBD1. The CDR3 runs 16 residues. Germline lookup yields CDR1 LNHDA and CDR2 SQIVND (reference sequence). Trimming took 4 bases from V and 8 from J; bases not matched to a gene: 9. The CDR3 sequence: CASSKSPGQGHSPLHF. DNA for the CDR3: TGTGCCAGTAGTAAAAGCCCGGGACAGGGTCATTCACCCCTCCACTTT.

Only one count was recorded for this clone. This chain links TRBV28 with TRBJ2-7; TRBD1 matches 9 bases. The germline CDR1 and CDR2 sequences are MDHEN and SYDVKM. The J segment lost 5 bases and the V segment lost 2 bases, leaving 4 bases of the junction unmatched. The CDR3 is 14 amino acids. The CDR3 DNA reads TGTGCCAGCAGTTTACCGGGACAGGGTAACGAGCAGTACTTC. Amino acids: CASSLPGQGNEQYF. Supplemented by reference TRBV28 and TRBJ2-7, the full variable domain reads DVKVTQSSRYLVKRTGEKVFLECVQDMDHENMFWYRQDPGLGLRLIYFSYDVKMKEKGDIPEGYSVSREKKERFSLILESASTNQTSMYLCASSLPGQGNEQYFGPGTRLTVT.

The V call is TRBV13, the J call TRBJ2-1; no reliable D call. The germline V and J ends were trimmed by 2 bases and 0 bases, with 14 bases remaining between them. Germline CDR1 PRHDT, CDR2 FYEKMQ (reference sequence). There are 17 residues in the CDR3. CDR3 protein: CASSLRRSSSSYNEQFF. CDR3 in DNA: TGTGCCAGCAGCTTACGCAGGTCCTCGAGCTCCTACAATGAGCAGTTCTTC. Full variable domain (outside the CDR3, taken from reference TRBV13 and TRBJ2-1): AAGVIQSPRHLIKEKRETATLKCYPIPRHDTVYWYQQGPGQDPQFLISFYEKMQSDKGSIPDRFSAQQFSDYHSELNMSSLELGDSALYFCASSLRRSSSSYNEQFFGPGTRLTVL.

This clone was counted a single time. Other DNA sequences of this sample code for an identical CDR3. The chain has TRBV18 and TRBJ2-2, with D unclear. The length of the CDR3 is 14 residues. The germline V gene encodes CDR1 KGHSH and CDR2 LQKENI. The ends were cut back, 2 bases at V and 1 base at J, with 5 bases in the middle. DNA for the CDR3: TGTGCCAGCTCACCAGGCGGGAACACCGGGGAGCTGTTTTTT. As protein: CASSPGGNTGELFF. Using reference TRBV18 and TRBJ2-2 for the parts outside the CDR3, the full variable domain is NAGVMQNPRHLVRRRGQEARLRCSPMKGHSHVYWYRQLPEEGLKFMVYLQKENIIDESGMPKERFSAEFPKEGPSILRIQQVVRGDSAAYFCASSPGGNTGELFFGEGSRLTVL.

This chain links TRBV30 with TRBJ1-3; no firm D call. Germline assignment: CDR1 GTSNPN and CDR2 SVGIG (reference sequence). V lost 0 bases and J lost 2, with 5 bases in between. This CDR3 is built from 13 residues. CDR3 DNA: TGTGCCTGGAGTGTCGGTCCTGGAAACACCATATATTTT. Translated, it gives CAWSVGPGNTIYF.

The chain links TRBV28 to TRBJ1-3, with D uncertain. The CDR3 consists of 12 residues. The germline V gene has CDR1 MDHEN and CDR2 SYDVKM. V was shortened by 2 bases and J by 4 bases, with 3 bases between the two germline ends. CDR3: CASSLLGNTIYF. As DNA, the CDR3 is TGTGCCAGCAGTTTACTGGGAAACACCATATATTTT.

The chain combines TRBV10-2 with TRBJ2-2; 7 positions match TRBD1. Per the germline V gene, CDR1 is WSHSY and CDR2 is SAAADI. The CDR3 totals 14 residues. J gave up 2 bases and V 6 bases, and 3 bases lay outside the gene matches. As DNA, the CDR3 is TGCGCCAGCAGCTGGGACAGCAACACCGGGGAGCTGTTTTTT. It is translated as CASSWDSNTGELFF.

This chain connects TRBV7-2 to TRBJ1-2, with TRBD1 identical over 9 bases. Germline CDR1 and CDR2: SGHTA and FQGNSA. This CDR3 is built from 13 residues. Trimming cost V 4 bases and J 6 bases; bases outside gene matches: 3. The CDR3 region is CASSSGQGNGYTF. In DNA, the CDR3 is TGTGCCAGCAGCTCGGGACAGGGAAATGGCTACACCTTC.

This sequence joins TRBV28 and TRBJ2-7, with TRBD1 matching 8 bases. The V gene's germline CDR1 is MDHEN and CDR2 SYDVKM. This CDR3 has 16 amino acids. With V trimmed by 5 bases and J by 0 bases, 9 bases remained unmatched. The DNA of the CDR3 is TGTGCCAGCAGTGGACGACAGGGGCTCCACTCCTACGAGCAGTACTTC. The encoded protein is CASSGRQGLHSYEQYF.